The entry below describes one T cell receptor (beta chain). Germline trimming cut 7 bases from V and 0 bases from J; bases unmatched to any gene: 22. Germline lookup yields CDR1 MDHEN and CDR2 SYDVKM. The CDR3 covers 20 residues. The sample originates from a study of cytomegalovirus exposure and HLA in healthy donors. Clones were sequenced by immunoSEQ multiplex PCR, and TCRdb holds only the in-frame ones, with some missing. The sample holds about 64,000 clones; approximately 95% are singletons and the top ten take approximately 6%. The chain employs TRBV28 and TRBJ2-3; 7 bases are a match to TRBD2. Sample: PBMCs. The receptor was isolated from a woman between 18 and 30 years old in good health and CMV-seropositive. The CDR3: CASTPRWGTKDSSSTDTQYF. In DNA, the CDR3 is TGTGCCAGCACCCCCCGATGGGGGACTAAGGACTCGTCTAGCACAGATACGCAGTATTTT.